What follows are 15 T cell receptor beta chains derived from one specimen sequenced in a study of PD-1 blockade in classical Hodgkin lymphoma. As for time point: cycle 4 day 1 (C4D1), after less than 7 weeks of nivolumab. In every patient, relapse followed autologous stem cell transplantation, while exposure to brentuximab vedotin differed. CD4+ T cells were purified from thawed PBMCs by negative selection. Profiling relied on immunoSEQ multiplex PCR, and the TCRdb table lists in-frame clones only, not all of them. Here the sample spans tens of thousands of clones, approximately 90% being singletons. Sequenced here: CD4+ T cells from blood, sampled before the fourth cycle of nivolumab. These receptors were obtained from a human donor with classical Hodgkin lymphoma.

The chain has TRBV6-6 and TRBJ2-7; D remains unclear. V lost 2 bases, J lost 5 bases, and 4 bases lay in between. The CDR3 is 11 residues long. Germline V gene sequence: CDR1 MNHNY, CDR2 SVGAGI (reference sequence). The CDR3 coding sequence is TGTGCCAGCAGTTACGCGGACGAGCAGTACTTC. This encodes CASSYADEQYF.

The CDR3 bases are TGTGCCAGCAGTCGAATTGACAGGGGGCGGGGGCAGCCCCAGCATTTT. Translating gives CASSRIDRGRGQPQHF. The chain employs TRBV27 and TRBJ1-5, with 10 bases lining up with TRBD1. This CDR3 is built from 16 residues. Germline CDR1 and CDR2: MNHEY and SMNVEV (reference sequence). After removal of 5 bases from V and 7 bases from J, the junction contained 11 bases not matched to a gene.

V gene TRBV4-1 combines with J gene TRBJ1-5; D is unresolved. Trimming removed 0 bases at V and 3 bases at J, with 12 bases between. Germline loops: CDR1 MGHRA, CDR2 YSYEKL. The CDR3 covers 16 residues. Written as DNA, the CDR3 is TGCGCCAGCAGCCAAGAAGACGGGTATTTCAATCAGCCCCAGCATTTT. It encodes CASSQEDGYFNQPQHF.

This sequence joins TRBV10-2 and TRBJ1-4, with 7 bases lining up with TRBD1. Trimming cost V 3 bases and J 15 bases; bases outside gene matches: 19. The germline gives CDR1 WSHSY, CDR2 SAAADI. The CDR3 totals 16 residues. In DNA, the CDR3 is TGCGCCAGCAGTGATCCCGTAGGGACAGCGTCGTTAAAGGTGTTTTTT. Amino acid sequence: CASSDPVGTASLKVFF.

This rearrangement joins TRBV9 to TRBJ2-7; possibly TRBD2 for D (5 bases). With 0 bases removed from V and 1 base from J, the gap between germline ends came to 11 bases. CDR3 length: 15 amino acids. Germline assignment: CDR1 SGDLS and CDR2 YYNGEE. The CDR3 region is CASSVGSAASYEQYF. The DNA of the CDR3 is TGTGCCAGCAGCGTAGGATCAGCGGCGTCCTACGAGCAGTACTTC.

The chain links TRBV5-1 to TRBJ2-1; TRBD2 agrees at 8 bases. V shed 3 bases, J shed 9 bases, and the junction held 20 bases outside the gene matches. This CDR3 spans 18 amino acids. Germline V lookup: CDR1 SGHRS, CDR2 YFSETQ. The CDR3 here is CASSWGGGSGVLQSEQFF. CDR3 sequence (DNA): TGCGCCAGCAGCTGGGGCGGGGGGAGCGGGGTCCTACAATCTGAGCAGTTCTTC. Filled out from reference TRBV5-1 and TRBJ2-1, the complete variable domain reads KAGVTQTPRYLIKTRGQQVTLSCSPISGHRSVSWYQQTPGQGLQFLFEYFSETQRNKGNFPGRFSGRQFSNSRSEMNVSTLELGDSALYLCASSWGGGSGVLQSEQFFGPGTRLTVL.

The V call is TRBV5-1, the J call TRBJ2-5; TRBD1 might be the D (6 bases). Germline V CDR1 and CDR2: SGHRS, YFSETQ. V shed 5 bases and J shed 2 bases, with 13 bases lying between them. The CDR3 totals 14 residues. CDR3 loop: CASRGTLHQETQYF. DNA of the CDR3: TGCGCCAGCAGAGGGACACTCCATCAAGAGACCCAGTACTTC.

The chain is built from TRBV29-1 and TRBJ2-1; D possibly corresponds to TRBD2 (6 bases). The germline CDR1 and CDR2 sequences are SQVTM and ANQGSEA. This CDR3 comprises 18 residues. V was pared by 3 bases and J by 6 bases, with 27 bases between. The chain's CDR3 is CSVDGGAGSGPLGNEQFF. CDR3 nucleotides: TGCAGCGTTGACGGCGGGGCGGGGAGCGGCCCGTTGGGCAATGAGCAGTTCTTC.

V usage is TRBV27 and J usage is TRBJ1-2; maybe TRBD1 (6 bases). The CDR3 consists of 15 residues. Per germline, CDR1 MNHEY and CDR2 SMNVEV (reference sequence). The V end lost 5 bases, the J end lost 8 bases, and 21 bases lay between the germline ends. CDR3 nucleotides: TGTGCCAGCAGTCCCTGGGACTCGACAGGAGGGGGCTACACCTTC. Its translation: CASSPWDSTGGGYTF.

The chain couples TRBV11-2 to TRBJ2-1, with a tentative D call TRBD2 (7 bases). CDR1 is SGHAT, CDR2 FQNNGV, per germline. The CDR3 contains 15 residues. V was cut by 5 bases and J by 3 bases, with 14 bases left in between. CDR3 DNA sequence: TGTGCCAGCAGCCTTGGGGGGGGCCTCTACAATGAGCAGTTCTTC. Protein: CASSLGGGLYNEQFF.

The chain combines TRBV28 with TRBJ2-3; tentatively, D is TRBD1 (6 bases). Germline lookup yields CDR1 MDHEN and CDR2 SYDVKM. Trimming took off 6 bases at V and 2 bases at J, with 12 bases between the two ends. CDR3 length: 14 amino acids. The CDR3 loop reads CASSPGQTTDTQYF. CDR3 sequence (DNA): TGTGCCAGCAGCCCCGGACAGACCACAGATACGCAGTATTTT.

This sequence joins TRBV5-1 and TRBJ1-4; 8 bases match TRBD1. CDR3 length equals 16 residues. Trimming cost V 4 bases and J 5 bases; bases outside gene matches: 10. The germline gives CDR1 SGHRS, CDR2 YFSETQ. CDR3 nucleotides: TGCGCCAGCAGCAGCTACCTCAGGGGGCAGAATGAAAAACTGTTTTTT. Translated, it gives CASSSYLRGQNEKLFF.

The chain joins TRBV27 to TRBJ2-7, with 8 nucleotides matching TRBD1. Germline values: CDR1 MNHEY, CDR2 SMNVEV (reference sequence). Germline trimming cut 5 bases from V and 4 bases from J; bases unmatched to any gene: 10. This CDR3 comprises 15 residues. CDR3 coding DNA: TGTGCCAGCAGTCCCATGGCCAGGGGGCTATACGAGCAGTACTTC. Residues: CASSPMARGLYEQYF.

V and J are TRBV29-1 and TRBJ2-5; no clear D gene. From germline, CDR1 is SQVTM and CDR2 ANQGSEA. This CDR3 contains 9 residues. V was pared by 7 bases and J by 3 bases, with 3 bases between. The chain's CDR3 is CSAEETQYF. The DNA of the CDR3 is TGCAGCGCCGAAGAGACCCAGTACTTC.

The V gene is TRBV28, the J gene TRBJ1-4; a possible D gene is TRBD1 (6 bases). CDR1 and CDR2 from the germline V gene are MDHEN and SYDVKM. The CDR3 contains 15 residues. Between the trimmed V and J ends, which lost 8 bases and 3 bases, there was a span of 16 bases. As DNA, the CDR3 is TGTGCCAGCGAGAATGTAAGACAGGCTAATGAAAAACTGTTTTTT. It specifies CASENVRQANEKLFF.